The clone carrying this TCR beta chain occurred a few times. Its antigen is currently unknown. The germline gene is not matched at one end of the junction; a read error may be the cause. This sample was taken from a study of PD-1 blockade in classical Hodgkin lymphoma. Study details: Patients had nivolumab dosed at 3 mg/kg, delivered intravenously every 2 weeks.

In every patient, relapse followed autologous stem cell transplantation, while exposure to brentuximab vedotin differed. Patients reached a best response of complete response, partial response or progressive disease. Sequencing used immunoSEQ multiplex PCR; TCRdb keeps in-frame clones, though not all of them. Here the sample spans some 84,000 clones, 80% to 95% being singletons. General study points: Causes of the repertoire differences remain undefined, possibly disease activity or prior therapy. Exclusion applied to patients who initiated nivolumab less than 1 year following ASCT.

The material sequenced was peripheral blood mononuclear cells (PBMCs), taken before the second cycle of nivolumab. This TCR was recovered from a human donor with classical Hodgkin lymphoma.

The CDR3 region is CASIVQGTGVSHF. The DNA for the CDR3 is TGTGCCAGCATTGTACAAGGGACAGGGGTCTCACACTTC. The genes are TRBV6-1 and TRBJ2-5; the match to TRBD1 covers 10 bases. Germline CDR1 MNHNS, CDR2 SASEGT. The CDR3 loop spans 13 amino acids.